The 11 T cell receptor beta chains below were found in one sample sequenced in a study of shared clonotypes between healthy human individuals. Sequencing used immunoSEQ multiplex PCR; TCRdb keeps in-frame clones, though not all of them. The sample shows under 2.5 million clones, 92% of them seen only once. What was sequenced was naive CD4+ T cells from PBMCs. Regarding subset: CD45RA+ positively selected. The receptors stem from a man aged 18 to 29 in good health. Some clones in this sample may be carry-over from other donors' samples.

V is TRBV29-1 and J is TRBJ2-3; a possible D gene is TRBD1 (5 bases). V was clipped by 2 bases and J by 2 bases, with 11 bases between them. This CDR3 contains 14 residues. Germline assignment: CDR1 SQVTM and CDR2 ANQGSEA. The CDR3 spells CSVEQQATTDTQYF. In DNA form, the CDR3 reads TGCAGCGTTGAACAACAGGCTACCACAGATACGCAGTATTTT.

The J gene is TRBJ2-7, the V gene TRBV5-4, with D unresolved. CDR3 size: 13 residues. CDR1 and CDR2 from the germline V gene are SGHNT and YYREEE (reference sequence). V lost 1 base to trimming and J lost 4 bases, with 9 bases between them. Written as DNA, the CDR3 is TGTGCCAGCAGCTTGTTGGGGTCTTACGAGCAGTACTTC. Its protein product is CASSLLGSYEQYF. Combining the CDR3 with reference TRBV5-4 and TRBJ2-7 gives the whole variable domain ETGVTQSPTHLIKTRGQQVTLRCSSQSGHNTVSWYQQALGQGPQFIFQYYREEENGRGNFPPRFSGLQFPNYSSELNVNALELDDSALYLCASSLLGSYEQYFGPGTRLTVT.

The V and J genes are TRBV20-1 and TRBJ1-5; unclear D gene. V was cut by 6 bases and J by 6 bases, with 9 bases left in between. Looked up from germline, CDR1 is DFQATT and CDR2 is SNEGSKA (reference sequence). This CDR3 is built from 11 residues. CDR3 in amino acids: CSAAAGQPQHF. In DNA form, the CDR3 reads TGCAGTGCCGCGGCCGGTCAGCCCCAGCATTTT.

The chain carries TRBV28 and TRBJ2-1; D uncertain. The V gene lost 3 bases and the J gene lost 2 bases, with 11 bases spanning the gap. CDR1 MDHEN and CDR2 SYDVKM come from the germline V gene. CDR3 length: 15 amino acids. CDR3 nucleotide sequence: TGTGCCAGCAGTTTTCGTCTTCGACCCTACAATGAGCAGTTCTTC. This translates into CASSFRLRPYNEQFF.

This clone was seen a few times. This CDR3 is CSVETGGTEAFF. The CDR3, as DNA: TGCAGCGTGGAGACAGGTGGGACTGAAGCTTTCTTT. The chain combines TRBV29-1 with TRBJ1-1; perhaps TRBD1 as D (6 bases). Deletions cut 6 bases from V and 5 bases from J, with 13 bases between. Germline V gene sequence: CDR1 SQVTM, CDR2 ANQGSEA. CDR3 length: 12 amino acids.

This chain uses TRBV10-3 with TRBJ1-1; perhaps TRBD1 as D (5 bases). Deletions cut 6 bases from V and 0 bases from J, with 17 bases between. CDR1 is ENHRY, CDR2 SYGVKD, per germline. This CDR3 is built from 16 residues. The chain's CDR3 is CAISQAGPGMNTEAFF. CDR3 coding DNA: TGTGCCATCAGCCAAGCGGGGCCTGGGATGAACACTGAAGCTTTCTTT.

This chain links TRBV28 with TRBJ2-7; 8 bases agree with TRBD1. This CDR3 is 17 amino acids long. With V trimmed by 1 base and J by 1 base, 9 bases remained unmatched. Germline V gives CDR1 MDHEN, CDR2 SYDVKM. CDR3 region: CASSLFPSDRDSYEQYF. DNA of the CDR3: TGTGCCAGCAGTTTATTTCCTTCGGACAGGGATTCCTACGAGCAGTACTTC.

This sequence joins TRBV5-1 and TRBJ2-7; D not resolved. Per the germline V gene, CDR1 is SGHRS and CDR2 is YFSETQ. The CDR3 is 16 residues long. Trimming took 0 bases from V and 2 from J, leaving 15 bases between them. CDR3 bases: TGCGCCAGCAGCTTGGGAGGTACGGGCGCGGCCTACGAGCAGTACTTC. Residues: CASSLGGTGAAYEQYF.

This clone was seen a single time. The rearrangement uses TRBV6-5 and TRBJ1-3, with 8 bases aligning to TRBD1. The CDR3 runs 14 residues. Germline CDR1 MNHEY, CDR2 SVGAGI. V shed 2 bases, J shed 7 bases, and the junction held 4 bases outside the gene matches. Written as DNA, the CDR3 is TGTGCCAGCAGTTACGGACAGGGAGGTAACACCATATATTTT. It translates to CASSYGQGGNTIYF.

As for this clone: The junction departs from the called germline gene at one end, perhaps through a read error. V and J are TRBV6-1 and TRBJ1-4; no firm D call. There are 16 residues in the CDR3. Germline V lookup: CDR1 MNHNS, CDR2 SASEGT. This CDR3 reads CASREEGKAVNEKLFF. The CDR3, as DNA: TGTGCCAGCAGGGAAGAAGGCAAGGCCGTTAATGAAAAACTGTTTTTT.

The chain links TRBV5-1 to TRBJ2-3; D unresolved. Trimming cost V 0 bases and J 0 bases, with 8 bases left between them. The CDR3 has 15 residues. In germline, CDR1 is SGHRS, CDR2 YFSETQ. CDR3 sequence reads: CASSLEGISTDTQYF. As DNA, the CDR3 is TGCGCCAGCAGCTTGGAGGGAATTAGCACAGATACGCAGTATTTT.